One and the same sample provided the 28 T cell receptor beta chains below, sequenced in a study of T cells in localized non-small cell lung cancer. Produced via immunoSEQ multiplex PCR; TCRdb's table is partial and in-frame only. This sample has under 70,000 clones; 86% occur once, and the top ten carry 5.2%. Sequenced material: peripheral blood, taken before any cancer treatment. These receptor sequences come from a woman aged 40-69 years with stage I lung adenocarcinoma.

CDR3 nucleotide sequence: TGTGCTAGTGGTTTGGTACTCCGGGGGCAGACAGATACGCAGTATTTT. This translates into CASGLVLRGQTDTQYF. V gene TRBV12-5 combines with J gene TRBJ2-3; perhaps D is TRBD1 or TRBD2 (6 bases each). V dropped 0 bases and J dropped 3 bases, with 13 bases sitting between them. The CDR3 loop spans 16 amino acids. The germline gives CDR1 LGHNT, CDR2 FRNRAP.

This clone was seen a single time. This CDR3 reads CASSIPGGGRGELFF. CDR3 coding DNA: TGTGCCAGTAGTATTCCCGGTGGCGGACGCGGGGAGCTGTTTTTT. The J gene is TRBJ2-2, the V gene TRBV19; D gene unclear. The V end lost 3 bases, the J end lost 7 bases, and 15 bases lay between the germline ends. Germline V gene data show CDR1 as LNHDA and CDR2 as SQIVND (reference sequence). The CDR3 extends over 15 amino acids.

CDR3 loop: CASSNRRGTEAFF. As DNA, the CDR3 is TGTGCCAGTAGTAACAGGAGAGGAACTGAAGCTTTCTTT. The chain joins TRBV19 to TRBJ1-1; D possibly corresponds to TRBD1 (5 bases). Germline CDR1 LNHDA, CDR2 SQIVND (reference sequence). The CDR3 totals 13 residues. V was clipped by 4 bases and J by 5 bases, with 11 bases between them.

This clone was detected only once. The genes are TRBV6-6 and TRBJ1-5, with 7 bases fitting TRBD1. With V trimmed by 5 bases and J by 12 bases, 7 bases remained unmatched. Germline V gene lookup returns CDR1 MNHNY and CDR2 SVGAGI (reference sequence). The CDR3 is 12 residues long. CDR3 in DNA: TGTGCCAGCAGTACCGACAGGGCTAACCAGCATTTT. This gives the protein CASSTDRANQHF.

The chain uses TRBV7-2 and TRBJ2-7; 7 bases match TRBD2. Germline CDR1 and CDR2: SGHTA and FQGNSA. V shed 1 base and J 2 bases; nucleotides not matched to a gene: 8. The CDR3 is made up of 16 amino acids. CDR3 bases: TGTGCCAGCAGCTTAGTTGGGGGGGGAGGCACCTACGAGCAGTACTTC. This gives the protein CASSLVGGGGTYEQYF.

The V and J genes are TRBV6-6 and TRBJ1-2; TRBD1 matches at 9 bases. The CDR3 is 15 residues long. V shed 4 bases, J shed 4 bases, and the junction held 7 bases outside the gene matches. The germline CDR1 and CDR2 sequences are MNHNY and SVGAGI (reference sequence). CDR3 sequence reads: CASSLSGTGLYGYTF. CDR3 nucleotide sequence: TGTGCCAGCAGTTTGTCCGGGACAGGGCTCTATGGCTACACCTTC.

The chain joins TRBV4-1 to TRBJ1-2; TRBD1 agrees at 7 bases. This CDR3 has 15 amino acids. The V segment lost 5 bases and the J segment 3 bases; nucleotides outside the gene matches: 9. CDR1 is MGHRA and CDR2 is YSYEKL in the germline V gene. CDR3 protein: CASSGGQVGDYGYTF. CDR3 DNA: TGCGCCAGCAGCGGTGGACAGGTTGGGGACTATGGCTACACCTTC.

As DNA, the CDR3 is TGCAGCGTTGAAGATAAGGGAAGCACTGAAGCTTTCTTT. This sequence encodes CSVEDKGSTEAFF. This sequence joins TRBV29-1 and TRBJ1-1; unclear D gene. Germline V lookup: CDR1 SQVTM, CDR2 ANQGSEA. This CDR3 spans 13 amino acids. V lost 0 bases, J lost 4 bases, and 9 bases lay in between.

The rearrangement joins TRBV18 to TRBJ2-3; D is ambiguous. The CDR3 loop spans 13 amino acids. Germline V CDR1 and CDR2: KGHSH, LQKENI. V lost 3 bases and J 2 bases, leaving 6 bases between the germline ends. CDR3 coding DNA: TGTGCCAGCTCACCTACGGCCACAGATACGCAGTATTTT. This gives the protein CASSPTATDTQYF.

The rearrangement joins TRBV14 to TRBJ1-2; D is perhaps TRBD1 (6 bases). This CDR3 spans 18 amino acids. Germline values: CDR1 SGHDN, CDR2 FVKESK. The ends were cut back, 8 bases at V and 4 bases at J, with 29 bases in the middle. The CDR3 sequence: CASAKISGPTGKLYGYTF. CDR3 bases: TGTGCCAGCGCTAAGATTTCCGGTCCCACAGGGAAACTCTATGGCTACACCTTC. Looking up the rest from reference TRBV14 and TRBJ1-2 gives the full variable domain: EAGVTQFPSHSVIEKGQTVTLRCDPISGHDNLYWYRRVMGKEIKFLLHFVKESKQDESGMPNNRFLAERTGGTYSTLKVQPAELEDSGVYFCASAKISGPTGKLYGYTFGSGTRLTVV.

V and J are TRBV2 and TRBJ2-7, with 10 bases that match TRBD1. The CDR3 sequence is 15 residues long. Trimming cost V 3 bases and J 5 bases; bases outside gene matches: 7. Germline-derived CDR1 and CDR2 are SNHLY and FYNNEI. The CDR3: CASSDLGQGVHEQYF. CDR3 DNA sequence: TGTGCCAGCAGTGATTTAGGACAGGGGGTCCACGAGCAGTACTTC.

This sequence joins TRBV9 and TRBJ2-7, with 9 nucleotides matching TRBD1. CDR3 size: 14 residues. V shed 4 bases, J shed 4 bases, and the junction held 6 bases outside the gene matches. The germline V gene has CDR1 SGDLS and CDR2 YYNGEE. CDR3 nucleotide sequence: TGTGCCAGCAGCCAAGGGGACAGGGCATACGAGCAGTACTTC. Translated: CASSQGDRAYEQYF.

This clone was seen only once. The J gene is TRBJ2-3, the V gene TRBV30, with 10 bases lining up with TRBD1. This CDR3 comprises 14 residues. CDR1 is GTSNPN and CDR2 is SVGIG in the germline V gene (reference sequence). With 5 bases clipped from V and 3 bases from J, the junction kept 5 bases outside the gene matches. The CDR3 reads CAWVDRGRTDTQYF. In nucleotides, the CDR3 is TGTGCCTGGGTCGACAGGGGGCGGACAGATACGCAGTATTTT.

CDR3 DNA: TGTGCCAGCAGTTCGGGGAGGCTTTACGGCTACACCTTC. This codes for CASSSGRLYGYTF. The V call is TRBV6-5, the J call TRBJ1-2; D gene uncertain. The CDR3 runs 13 residues. Trimming pared 4 bases from V and 8 bases from J, leaving 14 bases between. CDR1 and CDR2 from the germline V gene are MNHEY and SVGAGI.

V usage is TRBV19 and J usage is TRBJ1-2; D might be TRBD1 (6 bases). Germline-derived CDR1 and CDR2 are LNHDA and SQIVND (reference sequence). The ends were cut back, 5 bases at V and 6 bases at J, with 19 bases in the middle. This CDR3 region has 15 residues. The CDR3, as DNA: TGTGCCAGTAGTCCCTGGACAGTGGACGCCCATGGCTACACCTTC. Protein product: CASSPWTVDAHGYTF.

This clone occurred once. This CDR3 reads CASSLRDRSNNEQFF. CDR3 sequence (DNA): TGTGCCAGCAGCTTAAGGGACAGGTCCAACAATGAGCAGTTCTTC. V and J are TRBV5-4 and TRBJ2-1; 8 nucleotides agree with TRBD1. Germline V CDR1 and CDR2: SGHNT, YYREEE (reference sequence). V lost 2 bases to trimming and J lost 5 bases; unmatched junction nucleotides: 6. CDR3 length: 15 residues.

The rearrangement joins TRBV15 to TRBJ2-3; the match to TRBD2 covers 12 bases. The germline CDR1 and CDR2 sequences are LNHNV and YYDKDF (reference sequence). CDR3 length equals 16 residues. Losses at the gene ends were 3 bases for V and 5 bases for J; bases not matched to a gene: 6. CDR3 protein: CATSRLAGGQKDTQYF. CDR3 bases: TGTGCCACCAGCAGGCTAGCGGGGGGGCAAAAAGATACGCAGTATTTT. Filled out from reference TRBV15 and TRBJ2-3, the complete variable domain reads DAMVIQNPRYQVTQFGKPVTLSCSQTLNHNVMYWYQQKSSQAPKLLFHYYDKDFNNEADTPDNFQSRRPNTSFCFLDIRSPGLGDTAMYLCATSRLAGGQKDTQYFGPGTRLTVL.

The chain links TRBV6-5 to TRBJ2-5; 9 bases are a match to TRBD2. Looked up from germline, CDR1 is MNHEY and CDR2 is SVGAGI. V shed 11 bases and J 3 bases; nucleotides not matched to a gene: 7. This CDR3 has 13 amino acids. CDR3 in amino acids: CAGRASGEETQYF. The CDR3 DNA reads TGTGCCGGAAGGGCTAGCGGGGAAGAGACCCAGTACTTC.

This chain joins TRBV30 and TRBJ1-3; TRBD1 is a possible D gene (6 bases). Germline V gene lookup returns CDR1 GTSNPN and CDR2 SVGIG (reference sequence). The CDR3 is 15 amino acids. V was shortened by 0 bases and J by 3 bases, with 12 bases between the two germline ends. In nucleotides, the CDR3 is TGTGCCTGGAGTGTAGCAGGGGTTTTTGGAAACACCATATATTTT. This sequence encodes CAWSVAGVFGNTIYF. Drawing the rest from reference TRBV30 and TRBJ1-3, the complete variable domain is SQTIHQWPATLVQPVGSPLSLECTVEGTSNPNLYWYRQAAGRGLQLLFYSVGIGQISSEVPQNLSASRPQDRQFILSSKKLLLSDSGFYLCAWSVAGVFGNTIYFGEGSWLTVV.

The chain recombines TRBV4-1 with TRBJ2-3; TRBD1 matches at 9 bases. Germline CDR1 is MGHRA and CDR2 is YSYEKL. Unmatched junction bases numbered 7, after V lost 1 base and J lost 5 bases. This CDR3 has 16 residues. The CDR3 nucleotides are TGCGCCAGCAGCCAAGTCGGAACAGGGGGCATAGATACGCAGTATTTT. Protein: CASSQVGTGGIDTQYF.

This chain uses TRBV19 with TRBJ2-5; D might be TRBD2 (7 bases). V gave up 3 bases and J gave up 7 bases, with 18 bases separating them. Germline V CDR1 and CDR2: LNHDA, SQIVND (reference sequence). The CDR3 extends over 15 amino acids. The DNA for the CDR3 is TGTGCCAGTAGTATGGGGGGGGCCGCGTTCCGGACCCAGTACTTC. This codes for CASSMGGAAFRTQYF.

A single count supports this clone. The CDR3 DNA reads TGTGCCAGCAGACCACAGGGGAACACTGAAGCTTTCTTT. It specifies CASRPQGNTEAFF. The V and J genes are TRBV27 and TRBJ1-1; D might be TRBD1 (6 bases). Germline-derived CDR1 and CDR2 are MNHEY and SMNVEV (reference sequence). Trimming removed 6 bases from V and 1 base from J, with 9 bases in between. This CDR3 has 13 amino acids.

The gene calls are TRBV6-6 and TRBJ1-2; the match to TRBD1 covers 7 bases. The CDR3 runs to 14 residues. Germline V gene sequence: CDR1 MNHNY, CDR2 SVGAGI (reference sequence). V shed 2 bases, J shed 8 bases, and the junction held 8 bases outside the gene matches. CDR3 amino acids: CASSYPGGTNGYTF. Written as DNA, the CDR3 is TGTGCCAGCAGTTACCCAGGGGGAACCAACGGCTACACCTTC.

This clone appeared once. The chain links TRBV11-1 to TRBJ1-1, with D maybe TRBD1 (5 bases). The CDR3 loop spans 13 amino acids. Germline CDR1 SGHAT, CDR2 FQDESV (reference sequence). The V end lost 6 bases, the J end lost 7 bases, and 15 bases lay between the germline ends. The CDR3 sequence is CASRKVPRGEAFF. CDR3 nucleotide sequence: TGTGCCAGCAGAAAGGTACCTAGGGGTGAAGCTTTCTTT.

The chain combines TRBV4-3 with TRBJ2-1; D is undetermined. Germline CDR1 LGHNA, CDR2 YSLEER. The CDR3 extends over 12 amino acids. Between the trimmed V and J ends, which lost 0 bases and 10 bases, there was a span of 7 bases. The CDR3 nucleotides read TGCGCCAGCAGCCAAGATGGAGACGAGCAGTTCTTC. As protein: CASSQDGDEQFF.

V is TRBV7-2 and J is TRBJ2-7; tentative D call: TRBD1 (5 bases). The CDR3 sequence is 16 residues long. Germline CDR1 SGHTA, CDR2 FQGNSA. The V end was cut by 3 bases, the J end by 9 bases, with 24 bases between. CDR3 DNA sequence: TGTGCCAGCAGCTTTGTCGTTTCCGGTCAGGGAATGGGGCAGTACTTC. Translated: CASSFVVSGQGMGQYF.

This clone appeared a single time. The chain links TRBV6-5 to TRBJ2-7; D might be TRBD1 (5 bases). The germline gives CDR1 MNHEY, CDR2 SVGAGI. This CDR3 contains 15 residues. V shed 0 bases and J shed 5 bases, with 14 bases lying between them. CDR3 sequence (DNA): TGTGCCAGCAGTTACTCGAGGCAGGGTTTTAACGAGCAGTACTTC. Translating gives CASSYSRQGFNEQYF.

This clone was recorded once. V and J are TRBV2 and TRBJ2-5; 13 nucleotides match TRBD2. Unmatched junction bases numbered 5, after V lost 6 bases and J lost 1 base. Germline CDR1 is SNHLY and CDR2 is FYNNEI. This CDR3 comprises 16 residues. The CDR3 region is CASRRLAGGLQETQYF. As DNA, the CDR3 is TGTGCCAGCAGGCGACTAGCGGGGGGCCTCCAAGAGACCCAGTACTTC. The variable domain in full, with the rest retrieved from reference TRBV2 and TRBJ2-5, is EPEVTQTPSHQVTQMGQEVILRCVPISNHLYFYWYRQILGQKVEFLVSFYNNEISEKSEIFDDQFSVERPDGSNFTLKIRSTKLEDSAMYFCASRRLAGGLQETQYFGPGTRLLVL.